This TCR beta chain was recorded in a study of identical twins. This clonotype was counted only a few times. Its matching antigen is unknown. Per the germline V gene, CDR1 is DFQATT and CDR2 is SNEGSKA (reference sequence). V was trimmed by 5 bases and J by 4 bases, leaving 17 bases between them. The CDR3 has 14 residues. Template switching created a universal primer site, and the cDNA included unique molecular identifiers. Each CDR3 protein is one row after TCRdb ran MiXCR on the 5' RACE reads. The data contain some 1,600,000 distinct CDR3 sequences, roughly a third of them singletons. Findings and caveats of the study: Low generation-probability sequences were in excess among twin-shared out-of-frame alpha sequences.

The sequencing sample was made of cord blood. The V call is TRBV20-1, the J call TRBJ1-2; no clear D. This receptor was identified in a newborn girl in good health. The CDR3 nucleotides are TGCAGTGCTGGAGGGCCCCGAACTATCTATGGCTACACCTTC. Translating gives CSAGGPRTIYGYTF.